The entry below gives a single TCR beta chain sequence along with its context. This entry is derived from a study of T-cell memory formation after mild COVID-19. Germline-derived CDR1 and CDR2 are SQVTM and ANQGSEA. Trimming cost V 6 bases and J 7 bases; bases outside gene matches: 14. This CDR3 spans 15 amino acids. In TCRdb, the 5' RACE reads were re-called with MiXCR into one record per CDR3 protein. Of about 140,000 distinct CDR3 sequences listed, about 14% were seen once; the top ten hold about 29%. The chain uses TRBV29-1 and TRBJ1-2, with 10 positions matching TRBD1. Sequenced: PBMCs or a T cell subset sorted from them (not recorded which). The sequence derives from an adult woman who had mild COVID-19 (a few samples of this study predate the infection). Cell type and time point are not known. DNA of the CDR3: TGCAGCGTAGATACGACCGGGACAGGGGCACGTGGCTACACCTTC. This gives the protein CSVDTTGTGARGYTF. The entire variable domain, with the rest obtained from reference TRBV29-1 and TRBJ1-2, is as follows: SAVISQKPSRDICQRGTSLTIQCQVDSQVTMMFWYRQQPGQSLTLIATANQGSEATYESGFVIDKFPISRPNLTFSTLTVSNMSPEDSSIYLCSVDTTGTGARGYTFGSGTRLTVV.